This T cell receptor beta chain is drawn from a study of monozygotic twins with inflammatory bowel disease (dated by TCRdb to about 2019). For the study in its entirety: A total of 28 monozygotic twin pairs were included in the full study, comprising nine German pairs (four IBD-concordant, five IBD-discordant) and 19 IBD-discordant Danish pairs. The search for disease-associated traits relied mainly on comparing IBD patients with their genetically identical healthy co-twins within discordant pairs. Each individual had, on average, about 151 000 unique TCRalpha sequences and 181 000 unique TCRbeta sequences available for analysis.

The research as a whole found: TCRbeta repertoire diversity, by inverse Simpson index, was decreased in IBD patients compared with their healthy co-twins. The results gave no support for a single strong signal or clonotype linked to IBD. Fewer clonotypes were shared with other individuals by IBD patients than by healthy twins, most markedly in patients showing signs of disease activity. No difference in repertoire similarity was observed between concordant and discordant twins, possibly owing to limited statistical power. The analysis was unable to tell apart different T cell subtypes. Because patients were on differing immunosuppressive treatments, the repertoires may have picked up extra background noise and inter-individual variability.

An approximately 2.5 ml peripheral blood sample was drawn into PAXgene tubes per donor and stored at -80°C. Without any T cell sorting, total RNA was extracted from whole blood using the PAXgene blood miRNA kit on an automated QIAcube. Peripheral blood from monozygotic twin pairs, either concordant or discordant for inflammatory bowel disease, underwent deep TCRalpha and TCRbeta repertoire profiling that used unique molecular barcoding. Smoking habits were recorded for all twin pairs, with individuals classified as current, former or never smokers. The CDR3 runs 15 amino acids, cysteine and phenylalanine included. No coding sequence is recorded. CDR1 and CDR2 (MNHNS, SASEGT) derive from the germline V gene. The library relied on 5' RACE. For each TCR library, around 3,500 ng of total RNA was used. For each sample, cDNA was synthesized in eight separate reactions using SMARTScribe reverse transcriptase. During cDNA synthesis, template switching introduced unique molecular identifiers that contained a 6-nucleotide sample barcode. Amplification of TCRalpha and TCRbeta cDNA involved two nested PCRs of approximately 16 and 9 cycles, and each PCR was followed by bead purification. Before amplification, the cDNA was both treated with uracil DNA-glycosylase and purified with the QIAquick PCR purification kit. In the second PCR, Illumina TruSeq-compatible adapters and sample-specific barcodes were added. Library quality and concentration were checked on TapeStation and Qubit, and libraries were pooled at 5 ng each. The pooled libraries were sequenced with 2 x 100 bp reads and custom sequencing primers on an Illumina HiSeq2500 single-index Rapid Run. From the authors' description of their analysis: MiGEC version 1.2.6 was used for UMI-based consensus assembly, which corrected PCR and sequencing errors. MiXCR version 2.1.1 was used for V(D)J alignment, clonotype assembly and CDR3 extraction. Gene usage, clonotype sharing and MAIT/NKT TCR abundance were normalised by analysing the top 1000, 10 000 and 20 000 clonotypes per sample. After downsampling to 27 000 UMIs, diversity was calculated as the inverse Simpson index using the vegan R package. Statistical testing used paired Mann-Whitney U tests on the discordant twin pairs and applied Benjamini-Hochberg correction for multiple testing. Once TCRdb had reprocessed the reads, it stored one entry per CDR3 protein sequence and supplied no DNA. What appears here as the V and J calls and clone size reflects TCRdb's work, not the paper's. The table kept for this sample lists about 210,000 distinct CDR3 sequences. About 8% of the sample lies in the top ten.

To note about this clonotype: Its antigen has not been determined.

This TCR was sampled from a human donor with ulcerative colitis or Crohn's disease, or a healthy co-twin of an affected twin (not recorded which). Sequenced material: blood. The chain is made from TRBV6-1 and TRBJ2-2; TCRdb's D call of TRBD1 is untestable without DNA. The CDR3 amino acid sequence is: CASSIQGPNTGELFF.